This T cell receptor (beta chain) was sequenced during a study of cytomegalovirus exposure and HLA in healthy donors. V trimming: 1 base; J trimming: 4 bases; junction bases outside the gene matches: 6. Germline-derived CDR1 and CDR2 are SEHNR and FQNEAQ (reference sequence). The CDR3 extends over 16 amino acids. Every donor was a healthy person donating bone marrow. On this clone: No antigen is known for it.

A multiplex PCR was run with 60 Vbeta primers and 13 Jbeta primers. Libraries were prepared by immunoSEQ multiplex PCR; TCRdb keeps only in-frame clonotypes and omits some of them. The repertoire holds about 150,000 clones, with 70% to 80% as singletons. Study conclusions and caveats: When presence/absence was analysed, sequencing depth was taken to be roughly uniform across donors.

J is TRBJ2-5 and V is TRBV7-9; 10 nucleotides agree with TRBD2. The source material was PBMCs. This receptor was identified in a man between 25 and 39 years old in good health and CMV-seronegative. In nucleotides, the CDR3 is TGTGCCAGCAGCTTAGGACTAGCGGGTGATCGAGAGACCCAGTACTTC. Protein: CASSLGLAGDRETQYF.